This T cell receptor (beta chain) was recorded in a study of T cells in localized non-small cell lung cancer (dated by TCRdb to the early 2020s). Background for the entire study: The study analyzed T cell repertoires of over 200 early-stage NSCLC patients, comparing tumors and uninvolved tumor-adjacent lungs. All 240 or so NSCLC patients in the cohort were treatment-naive and had localized lung tumors that were resected. NSCLC patients had a mean age of around 70 years, and 120 to 150 were male and 107 female. The investigation overall reported the following: Uninvolved tumor-adjacent lung showed the highest T cell clonality, higher than tumor, which suggests more focused antigenic responses in the uninvolved tumor-adjacent lung. Since the design was exploratory, TCR variables were selected using unadjusted p-values with no false-discovery rate correction. Of the top 100 tumor clones, a median of approximately 60 were detected in paired uninvolved adjacent lung; approximately 30 were also among that lung's top 100. Longer overall survival was associated with higher T cell density in blood, whereas shorter survival was associated with higher clonality in adjacent lung. Because multi-region tumor sequencing was not done, intratumor heterogeneity could not be ruled out.

At diagnosis, tumor, uninvolved tumor-adjacent lung and peripheral blood were collected and then preserved as a mix of FFPE and fresh-frozen material. The immunoSEQ Assay was used to sequence TCR beta CDR3 regions from DNA. Under the source paper's analysis protocol: T cell density was computed as TCR beta template counts normalized to usable DNA estimated by amplifying housekeeping genes. Richness was estimated using the preseqR package, with extrapolation to 400,000 templates for PBMC samples and to 120,000 templates for tissue samples. Clonality was calculated as one minus Pielou's evenness. Tissue-enriched TCRs were identified by differential abundance testing using productive amino-acid clonotypes, minimum total count 5 and alpha 0.1. The Jaccard Index and the Morisita Overlap Index were used to measure how much the repertoires overlapped between compartments. TCR beta CDR3s were clustered by GLIPH together with public tetramer-defined viral CDR3s, and at least three viral sequences plus V-gene enrichment were required for viral motifs. The source is immuneACCESS, and TCRdb retained only in-frame sequences with V and J called. Part of the clones is not carried over; for the studies checked, unresolved V genes explain less than half of this, and the remainder is unexplained. The V and J calls and the clone size are those of that table, but D and trimming were determined from the DNA. The sample table shows 1,800 or so clones, and around a third are seen once. Together, the top ten hold 9.7% of the sample.

The CDR3, cysteine through phenylalanine, is 12 amino acids long. Just CDR3 DNA is preserved here, 36 bases in frame from base 1. Trimming takes 6 bases off V and 8 bases off J; junction bases not matched to a gene: 4. Based on the germline V gene, the CDR1 and CDR2 sequences are SQVTM and ANQGSEA. Remarks on this clone: Its antigen target is currently unknown. No per-base quality is available; no much larger clone lies one base away.

The sample was lung tumor tissue, taken before any cancer treatment. The TCR originated in a female donor aged 60 or older with stage I lung adenocarcinoma. The rearrangement joined TRBV29-1 to TRBJ1-2; TRBD1 lines up with 12 middle nucleotides. The nucleotide sequence reads TGCAGCGTGGGACAGGGGGCTGGAGGCTACACCTTC. This gives the protein CSVGQGAGGYTF. The reference TRBV29-1 and TRBJ1-2 proteins fill in what lies around the CDR3, so the full variable domain reads SAVISQKPSRDICQRGTSLTIQCQVDSQVTMMFWYRQQPGQSLTLIATANQGSEATYESGFVIDKFPISRPNLTFSTLTVSNMSPEDSSIYLCSVGQGAGGYTFGSGTRLTVV.